This T cell receptor beta chain was captured by sequencing in a study of T-cell memory formation after mild COVID-19. Study-level results: Clones that shrank (day 15 to 85) were balanced CD4/CD8, whereas later expanders leaned CD4+.

This clonotype was seen a handful of times. The antigen is undetermined. Sample barcodes and UMIs were carried by the TCR alpha and TCR beta cDNA libraries that 5'RACE generated with constant-segment primers. From the 5' RACE reads, TCRdb called clonotypes with MiXCR, one entry per CDR3 protein. Among roughly 240,000 distinct CDR3 sequences, less than 20% were seen once, and the ten largest hold approximately 2.1%. The sample was PBMCs or a T cell subset sorted from them (not recorded which). The TCR originated in an adult woman who had mild COVID-19 (a few samples of this study predate the infection). Cell type and time point are not known.

In nucleotides, the CDR3 is TGTGCCAGCAGCGTAGAGGGGGCAGATACGCAGTATTTT. Protein product: CASSVEGADTQYF. V usage is TRBV9 and J usage is TRBJ2-3; D may be TRBD1 (6 bases). The V end lost 0 bases, the J end lost 4 bases, and 6 bases lay between the germline ends. The CDR3 contains 13 residues. Germline V CDR1 and CDR2: SGDLS, YYNGEE.